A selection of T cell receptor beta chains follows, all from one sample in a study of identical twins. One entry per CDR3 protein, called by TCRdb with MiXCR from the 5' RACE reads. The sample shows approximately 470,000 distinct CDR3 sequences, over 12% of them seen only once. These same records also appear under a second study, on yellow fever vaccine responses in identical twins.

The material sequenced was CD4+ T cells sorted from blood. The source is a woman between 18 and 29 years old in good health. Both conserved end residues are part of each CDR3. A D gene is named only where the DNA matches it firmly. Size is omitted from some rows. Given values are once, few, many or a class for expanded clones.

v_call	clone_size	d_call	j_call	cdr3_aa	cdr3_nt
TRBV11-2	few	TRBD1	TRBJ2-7	CASSLGGGTGKYEQYF	TGTGCCAGCAGCCTAGGGGGCGGGACAGGGAAGTACGAGCAGTACTTC
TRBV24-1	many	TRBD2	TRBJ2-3	CATSDSSGRGDTQYF	TGTGCCACCAGTGATTCTAGCGGGAGAGGAGATACGCAGTATTTT
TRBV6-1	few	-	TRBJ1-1	CASRGAGNTEAFF	TGTGCCAGCAGGGGGGCAGGAAACACTGAAGCTTTCTTT
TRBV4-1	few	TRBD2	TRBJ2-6	CASSQGGGGVLSGANVLTF	TGCGCCAGCAGCCAAGGGGGCGGGGGGGTTCTCTCTGGGGCCAACGTCCTGACTTTC
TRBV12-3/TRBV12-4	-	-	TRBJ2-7	CASSPRPALGYEQYF	TGTGCCAGCAGTCCTCGACCGGCCCTAGGCTACGAGCAGTACTTC
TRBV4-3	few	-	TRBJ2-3	CASSQERTGTDTQYF	TGCGCCAGCAGCCAAGAACGGACAGGCACAGATACGCAGTATTTT
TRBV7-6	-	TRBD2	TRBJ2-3	CASSLFSGGTLGDTQYF	TGTGCCAGCAGCTTATTTAGCGGGGGGACCCTGGGAGATACGCAGTATTTT
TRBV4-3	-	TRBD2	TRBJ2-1	CASSQQVAGGPYNEQFF	TGCGCCAGCAGCCAACAGGTAGCGGGAGGGCCCTACAATGAGCAGTTCTTC
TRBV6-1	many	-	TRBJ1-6	CASRPAGHADSPLHF	TGTGCCAGCAGACCGGCGGGACACGCGGATTCACCCCTCCACTTT
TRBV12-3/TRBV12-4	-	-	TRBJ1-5	CASSRNGANQPQHF	TGTGCCAGCAGCCGCAACGGGGCCAATCAGCCCCAGCATTTT
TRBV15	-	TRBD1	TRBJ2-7	CATSRDRGQYEQYF	TGTGCCACCAGCAGGGACAGGGGGCAGTACGAGCAGTACTTC
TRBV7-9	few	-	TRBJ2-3	CASSLGGTRTDTQYF	TGTGCCAGCAGCTTAGGGGGGACCCGCACAGATACGCAGTATTTT
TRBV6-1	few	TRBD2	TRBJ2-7	CASQSLGEGTYEQYF	TGTGCCAGCCAGTCTTTGGGGGAGGGAACCTACGAGCAGTACTTC
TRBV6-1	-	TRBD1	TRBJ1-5	CASSPWTGSGNQPQHF	TGTGCCAGCAGTCCCTGGACAGGGTCGGGCAATCAGCCCCAGCATTTT
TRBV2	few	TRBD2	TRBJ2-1	CASSVLSGGSLPYNEQFF	TGTGCCAGCAGTGTTTTGAGCGGGGGGTCCCTTCCTTACAATGAGCAGTTCTTC
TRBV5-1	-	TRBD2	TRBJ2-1	CASSSGTSGYSYNEQFF	TGCGCCAGCAGTTCCGGGACTAGCGGTTACTCCTACAATGAGCAGTTCTTC
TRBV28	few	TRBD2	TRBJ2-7	CASSLSASGSSYEQYF	TGTGCCAGCAGTTTAAGCGCTAGCGGCAGCTCCTACGAGCAGTACTTC
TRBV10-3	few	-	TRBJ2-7	CAIRGGAYEQYF	TGTGCCATCAGAGGGGGGGCCTACGAGCAGTACTTC
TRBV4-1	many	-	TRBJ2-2	CASSQDALSGELFF	TGCGCCAGCAGCCAAGACGCTCTCAGCGGGGAGCTGTTTTTT
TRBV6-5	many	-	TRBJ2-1	CASSYGTPYNEQFF	TGTGCCAGCAGTTACGGGACTCCTTACAATGAGCAGTTCTTC
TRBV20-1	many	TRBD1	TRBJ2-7	CSARTGGTYEQYF	TGCAGTGCTAGGACAGGGGGAACCTACGAGCAGTACTTC
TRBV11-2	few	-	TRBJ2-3	CASSLEGQSQDTQYF	TGTGCCAGCAGCTTAGAAGGACAGTCCCAAGATACGCAGTATTTT
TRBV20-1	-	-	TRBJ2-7	CSPGQLGYEQYF	TGCAGCCCCGGACAGTTGGGCTACGAGCAGTACTTC
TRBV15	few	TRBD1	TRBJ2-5	CATSTKDRGPETQYF	TGTGCCACCAGCACCAAGGACAGGGGGCCGGAGACCCAGTACTTC
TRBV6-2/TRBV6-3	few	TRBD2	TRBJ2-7	CASSRSPSSGRTSYEQYF	TGTGCCAGCAGCCGCAGTCCAAGTAGCGGGCGAACGTCCTACGAGCAGTACTTC
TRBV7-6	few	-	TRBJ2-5	CASSAYAGTRRETQYF	TGTGCCAGCAGCGCCTACGCCGGGACAAGACGGGAGACCCAGTACTTC
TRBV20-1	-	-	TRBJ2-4	CSAWESIQYF	TGCAGTGCCTGGGAAAGCATTCAGTACTTC
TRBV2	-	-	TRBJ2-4	CASARIRENIQYF	TGTGCCAGCGCCCGAATCAGGGAGAACATTCAGTACTTC